The 25 T cell receptor beta chains given below trace back to one sample, sequenced in a study of blood T cell repertoires in COVID-19. Libraries were prepared by immunoSEQ multiplex PCR; TCRdb keeps only in-frame clonotypes and omits some of them. The sample lists about 210,000 clones; roughly 86% were seen once. Specimen: PBMCs or T cells enriched from blood (not recorded which). Receptors originate from a man between 18 and 29 years old with acute COVID-19.

J is TRBJ2-1 and V is TRBV9; the match to TRBD2 covers 10 bases. CDR1 is SGDLS, CDR2 YYNGEE, per germline. The CDR3 extends over 15 amino acids. Germline trimming cut 2 bases from V and 7 bases from J; bases unmatched to any gene: 6. The CDR3 protein is CASSVSGRGGNEQFF. CDR3 nucleotides: TGTGCCAGCAGCGTCAGCGGGAGGGGAGGGAATGAGCAGTTCTTC.

The sample holds one count of this clone. The chain is built from TRBV6-6 and TRBJ2-7; 7 nucleotides line up with TRBD2. V lost 11 bases to trimming and J lost 5 bases; unmatched junction nucleotides: 9. The CDR3 consists of 12 residues. Germline V gene data show CDR1 as MNHNY and CDR2 as SVGAGI (reference sequence). The DNA for the CDR3 is TGTGCCGGGGGGGGAGGAGGCCACGAGCAGTACTTC. Its translation is CAGGGGGHEQYF.

This sequence joins TRBV5-4 and TRBJ2-7, with TRBD1 matching 9 bases. This CDR3 is built from 17 residues. Germline assignment: CDR1 SGHNT and CDR2 YYREEE (reference sequence). V lost 0 bases, J lost 3 bases, and 10 bases stayed unmatched. The CDR3 reads CASSLGGTGTGYYEQYF. Here the CDR3 DNA reads TGTGCCAGCAGCTTGGGAGGTACCGGGACAGGGTACTACGAGCAGTACTTC.

The V gene is TRBV28, the J gene TRBJ2-1, with 8 bases identical to TRBD2. Losses at the gene ends were 7 bases for V and 3 bases for J; bases not matched to a gene: 14. Germline V gene lookup returns CDR1 MDHEN and CDR2 SYDVKM. The CDR3 is made up of 17 amino acids. The CDR3 is CASTPIPSGSLYNEQFF. The CDR3 DNA sequence: TGTGCCAGCACCCCGATCCCAAGCGGGAGCCTCTACAATGAGCAGTTCTTC.

This clone was detected only once. This chain links TRBV10-2 with TRBJ2-7, with TRBD2 identical over 8 bases. With 3 bases clipped from V and 2 bases from J, the junction kept 6 bases outside the gene matches. This CDR3 region has 15 residues. Looked up from germline, CDR1 is WSHSY and CDR2 is SAAADI. The CDR3 sequence: CASSEGAGVPYEQYF. The CDR3 DNA reads as TGCGCCAGCAGTGAAGGAGCGGGAGTTCCCTACGAGCAGTACTTC.

The gene calls are TRBV30 and TRBJ1-2; 7 bases line up with TRBD1. The junction had 6 bases not matched to a gene; V was cut back by 5 bases and J by 6 bases. From germline, CDR1 is GTSNPN and CDR2 SVGIG (reference sequence). This CDR3 region has 12 residues. CDR3 in DNA: TGTGCCTGGTGGACAGGAAACGATGGCTACACCTTC. The encoded protein is CAWWTGNDGYTF.

The rearrangement links TRBV2 to TRBJ2-2; TRBD1 is a possible D gene (5 bases). The CDR3 is 15 residues long. Deletions cut 4 bases from V and 6 bases from J, with 15 bases between. Per the germline V gene, CDR1 is SNHLY and CDR2 is FYNNEI. The CDR3, as DNA: TGTGCCAGCAGTGCTGACAGATATCGGTCCGGGGAGCTGTTTTTT. This translates into CASSADRYRSGELFF.

V usage is TRBV11-2 and J usage is TRBJ2-6; D is unclear. From germline, CDR1 is SGHAT and CDR2 FQNNGV. With 0 bases removed from V and 2 bases from J, the gap between germline ends came to 5 bases. The CDR3 totals 15 residues. CDR3 region: CASSLDPTGANVLTF. The CDR3 coding sequence is TGTGCCAGCAGCTTAGATCCCACTGGGGCCAACGTCCTGACTTTC.

This chain connects TRBV7-9 to TRBJ2-5; 8 nucleotides align to TRBD2. The CDR3 is made up of 15 amino acids. Trimming took 1 base from V and 5 from J; bases not matched to a gene: 6. Per the germline V gene, CDR1 is SEHNR and CDR2 is FQNEAQ (reference sequence). The CDR3 reads CASSLVGRGRETQYF. The CDR3 DNA sequence: TGTGCCAGCAGCTTAGTGGGTCGCGGGAGGGAGACCCAGTACTTC.

DNA of the CDR3: TGTGCCAGCAGCGTAGTGGCTAGCGGGAGGGCCCAGGAGCAGTTCTTC. Protein product: CASSVVASGRAQEQFF. The J gene is TRBJ2-1, the V gene TRBV9; TRBD2 matches 12 bases. J was trimmed by 10 bases and V by 0 bases; bases with no gene match: 8. Germline V gene sequence: CDR1 SGDLS, CDR2 YYNGEE. The CDR3 consists of 16 residues. The variable domain in full, completed from reference TRBV9 and TRBJ2-1, reads DSGVTQTPKHLITATGQRVTLRCSPRSGDLSVYWYQQSLDQGLQFLIQYYNGEERAKGNILERFSAQQFPDLHSELNLSSLELGDSALYFCASSVVASGRAQEQFFGPGTRLTVL.

This chain links TRBV5-1 with TRBJ2-1; 10 bases line up with TRBD1. Germline assignment: CDR1 SGHRS and CDR2 YFSETQ. V dropped 0 bases and J dropped 9; count of bases not matched to a gene: 18. The CDR3 totals 19 residues. Written as DNA, the CDR3 is TGCGCCAGCAGCTTGGAGGGACAGGGGCCGCGGCTTCCCGATTTTGAGCAGTTCTTC. Protein: CASSLEGQGPRLPDFEQFF.

The rearrangement joins TRBV3-1 (or the pseudogene TRBV3-2) to TRBJ1-2; perhaps TRBD1 as D (6 bases). The CDR3 spans 15 residues. CDR1 is LGHDT and CDR2 is YNNKEL in the germline V gene (reference sequence). The V end lost 6 bases, the J end lost 2 bases, and 16 bases lay between the germline ends. CDR3 nucleotides: TGTGCCAGCAGACAGAGAGCGGACAGCAACTATGGCTACACCTTC. As protein: CASRQRADSNYGYTF.

The gene calls are TRBV9 and TRBJ2-1; maybe TRBD2 (7 bases). The CDR3 totals 12 residues. Germline CDR1 reads SGDLS; CDR2 reads YYNGEE. Deletions cut 1 base from V and 10 bases from J, with 9 bases between. The CDR3 protein is CASSVTGGEQFF. CDR3 coding DNA: TGTGCCAGCAGCGTAACGGGGGGCGAGCAGTTCTTC.

The chain recombines TRBV7-9 with TRBJ1-4, with 8 bases that match TRBD1. The V segment lost 3 bases and the J segment 7 bases; nucleotides outside the gene matches: 4. Germline V gene sequence: CDR1 SEHNR, CDR2 FQNEAQ (reference sequence). This CDR3 comprises 14 residues. CDR3 nucleotides: TGTGCCAGCAGCTTGGCGACAGGGGTTGAAAAACTGTTTTTT. Protein sequence: CASSLATGVEKLFF. The variable domain in full, completed from reference TRBV7-9 and TRBJ1-4, reads DTGVSQNPRHKITKRGQNVTFRCDPISEHNRLYWYRQTLGQGPEFLTYFQNEAQLEKSRLLSDRFSAERPKGSFSTLEIQRTEQGDSAMYLCASSLATGVEKLFFGSGTQLSVL.

The rearrangement uses TRBV7-8 and TRBJ1-5, with TRBD1 identical over 8 bases. From germline, CDR1 is SGHVS and CDR2 FQNEAQ. The CDR3 consists of 16 residues. J was trimmed by 0 bases and V by 5 bases; bases with no gene match: 6. CDR3 loop: CASSPDRGYSNQPQHF. The CDR3 DNA reads TGTGCCAGCAGCCCCGACAGGGGTTATAGCAATCAGCCCCAGCATTTT.

The chain recombines TRBV7-2 with TRBJ2-1; TRBD1 agrees at 8 bases. The CDR3 is 14 amino acids. Germline assignment: CDR1 SGHTA and CDR2 FQGNSA. Germline trimming cut 5 bases from V and 7 bases from J; bases unmatched to any gene: 7. CDR3 residues: CASSADRVVNEQFF. The CDR3 bases are TGTGCCAGCAGCGCGGACAGGGTGGTTAATGAGCAGTTCTTC.

The chain carries TRBV28 and TRBJ1-2, with D perhaps TRBD1 (6 bases). Germline-derived CDR1 and CDR2 are MDHEN and SYDVKM. This CDR3 contains 14 residues. V lost 6 bases and J 6 bases, leaving 17 bases between the germline ends. The CDR3 reads CASSLPGGWDGYTF. CDR3 nucleotide sequence: TGTGCCAGCAGCTTACCGGGGGGCTGGGATGGCTACACCTTC.

This chain connects TRBV19 to TRBJ2-7; 8 positions match TRBD1. V trimming: 3 bases; J trimming: 4 bases; junction bases outside the gene matches: 2. Germline CDR1 reads LNHDA; CDR2 reads SQIVND (reference sequence). This CDR3 has 13 residues. The CDR3 DNA reads TGTGCCAGTAGTATCCAGGGGGCGTACGAGCAGTACTTC. As protein: CASSIQGAYEQYF.

The chain carries TRBV28 and TRBJ2-5, with TRBD1 matching 9 bases. The CDR3 totals 15 residues. Germline trimming cut 5 bases from V and 5 bases from J; bases unmatched to any gene: 9. Germline V gene data show CDR1 as MDHEN and CDR2 as SYDVKM. The CDR3, as DNA: TGTGCCAGCAGTCCGGGACAGGGATCAACTGAGACCCAGTACTTC. Translation gives CASSPGQGSTETQYF.

This clone was picked up one time. The chain combines TRBV28 with TRBJ1-2; 7 bases agree with TRBD1. The CDR3 loop spans 18 amino acids. V trimming: 1 base; J trimming: 3 bases; junction bases outside the gene matches: 14. CDR1 is MDHEN and CDR2 is SYDVKM in the germline V gene. This CDR3 is CASSLYSEGAGSYYGYTF. The CDR3 nucleotides are TGTGCCAGCAGTTTATACTCGGAGGGGGCGGGCTCTTACTATGGCTACACCTTC.

The gene calls are TRBV28 and TRBJ1-6; 7 nucleotides align to TRBD1. Trimming at V came to 4 bases and at J to 4 bases, leaving 7 bases not matched to a gene. The CDR3 is 16 amino acids. CDR1 and CDR2 (germline): MDHEN, SYDVKM. The CDR3 here is CASSSTGTAYNSPLHF. In nucleotides, the CDR3 is TGTGCCAGCAGTTCTACCGGGACAGCTTATAATTCACCCCTCCACTTT.

This sequence joins TRBV6-5 and TRBJ2-3; D might be TRBD2 (5 bases). The germline gives CDR1 MNHEY, CDR2 SVGAGI. The CDR3 consists of 12 residues. Trimming shortened V by 6 bases and J by 5 bases, and 9 bases separated the two germline ends. The CDR3 coding sequence is TGTGCCAGCAGCGCTGGAGGAGATACGCAGTATTTT. The encoded protein is CASSAGGDTQYF.

CDR3 bases: TGTGCCAGCAGTGAAAACGGAGACAGTGAAGCTTTCTTT. Protein product: CASSENGDSEAFF. The rearrangement links TRBV2 to TRBJ1-1; D possibly corresponds to TRBD1 (5 bases). V lost 2 bases and J lost 7, with 11 bases in between. CDR1 and CDR2 from the germline V gene are SNHLY and FYNNEI. The CDR3 is 13 residues long.

The chain couples TRBV5-1 to TRBJ1-2, with D tentatively TRBD1 (5 bases). Trimming stripped 6 bases from V and 6 bases from J, with 9 bases between. This CDR3 comprises 11 residues. Germline-derived CDR1 and CDR2 are SGHRS and YFSETQ. CDR3: CASKGRHGYTF. The CDR3 bases are TGCGCCAGCAAGGGGCGTCATGGCTACACCTTC.

This clone was recorded once. This sequence joins TRBV19 and TRBJ2-1; D is undetermined. CDR1 is LNHDA, CDR2 SQIVND, per germline (reference sequence). This CDR3 contains 10 residues. The V and J ends lost 5 bases and 7 bases respectively, with 3 bases between them. Here the CDR3 reads CASSSNEQFF. The DNA for the CDR3 is TGTGCCAGTAGTTCGAATGAGCAGTTCTTC.